Detailed here is one T cell receptor (beta chain). Its antigen is unidentified. The sample is drawn from a study of OX40 agonist ivuxolimab in advanced cancers. Study findings and constraints: At 0.1 to 3.0 mg/kg, CD4+ and CD8+ blood T cells expanded clonally by week 6.

The method was immunoSEQ multiplex PCR; TCRdb's version includes in-frame clones alone and lacks a portion of them. In the table there are some 64,000 clones, roughly 84% of which are singletons. The germline V gene encodes CDR1 GTSNPN and CDR2 SVGIG (reference sequence). V lost 4 bases, J lost 2 bases, and 11 bases lay in between. CDR3 length: 13 residues. The genes are TRBV30 and TRBJ1-1, with a weak D call TRBD1 (5 bases). The material was CD4+ or CD8+ T cells sorted from blood, obtained in a trial of the OX40 agonist ivuxolimab. The source of this sequence is an adult with an advanced solid tumor such as melanoma, head and neck, liver or kidney cancer. The CDR3 loop is CAWTIRDNTEAFF. In DNA form, the CDR3 reads TGTGCCTGGACGATCAGGGATAACACTGAAGCTTTCTTT.